These 9 T cell receptor beta chains originate from one sample sequenced in a study of cytomegalovirus exposure and HLA in healthy donors. Researchers ran the PCR with 60 Vbeta and 13 Jbeta primers. TCRdb keeps only in-frame clones here, not all; method: immunoSEQ multiplex PCR. The sample includes 150,000 to 200,000 clones, roughly 68% of them seen just once. Material: PBMCs. These receptors all stem from a man younger than 40 in good health and CMV-seropositive.

This clone was found a few times. This chain connects TRBV4-1 to TRBJ2-1; 8 positions match TRBD1. Trimming took 5 bases from V and 0 from J; bases not matched to a gene: 15. Looked up from germline, CDR1 is MGHRA and CDR2 is YSYEKL. There are 19 residues in the CDR3. CDR3 loop: CASSTQGASTLSSYNEQFF. In DNA, the CDR3 is TGCGCCAGCAGCACTCAGGGGGCGTCCACCTTAAGCTCCTACAATGAGCAGTTCTTC.

This clone showed up just once. The rearrangement links TRBV4-1 to TRBJ1-3, with D perhaps TRBD1 (6 bases). Trimming took off 2 bases at V and 0 bases at J, with 23 bases between the two ends. Germline V gene sequence: CDR1 MGHRA, CDR2 YSYEKL. There are 20 residues in the CDR3. The chain's CDR3 is CASSQLDSITNFDSGNTIYF. The CDR3 DNA reads TGCGCCAGCAGCCAACTGGACAGTATTACTAACTTTGACTCTGGAAACACCATATATTTT.

This clone was seen more than once but under ten times. This chain joins TRBV7-3 and TRBJ2-1; TRBD2 matches at 10 bases. Germline assignment: CDR1 SGHTA and CDR2 FQGTGA. J gave up 3 bases and V 5 bases, and 4 bases lay outside the gene matches. The CDR3 extends over 15 amino acids. CDR3: CASSKREGLYNEQFF. The DNA for the CDR3 is TGTGCCAGCAGCAAGCGGGAGGGCCTCTACAATGAGCAGTTCTTC.

Concerning this clone itself: An end of the junction does not agree with germline; a read error may underlie this. V and J are TRBV7-9 and TRBJ1-2, with TRBD1 matching over 12 bases. There are 16 residues in the CDR3. CDR1 SEHNR and CDR2 FQNEAQ come from the germline V gene (reference sequence). In DNA, the CDR3 is TGTGCCGGCAGCGTAAGCCGGGACAGGGGGCACTATGGCTACACCTTC. Translated, it gives CAGSVSRDRGHYGYTF. The full variable domain, with the rest looked up from reference TRBV7-9 and TRBJ1-2, is DTGVSQNPRHKITKRGQNVTFRCDPISEHNRLYWYRQTLGQGPEFLTYFQNEAQLEKSRLLSDRFSAERPKGSFSTLEIQRTEQGDSAMYLCAGSVSRDRGHYGYTFGSGTRLTVV.

As for this clone: Germline and junction disagree at one end, which may indicate a read error. In the same sample, other DNA sequences code for this CDR3. The chain combines TRBV7-2 with TRBJ2-1; no definite D call. Germline V gene lookup returns CDR1 SGHTA and CDR2 FQGNSA. CDR3 length equals 13 residues. CDR3 protein: CASSLEYSSEQFF. Written as DNA, the CDR3 is TGCGCCAGCAGCTTAGAATACAGTTCGGAGCAGTTCTTC.

This clone has a single count. The chain couples TRBV4-1 to TRBJ1-2; TRBD1 aligns across 7 bases. The trim removed 0 bases at V and 6 bases at J, leaving 10 bases unmatched. Germline V gene sequence: CDR1 MGHRA, CDR2 YSYEKL. CDR3 size: 16 residues. CDR3 coding DNA: TGCGCCAGCAGCCAAGATCTGGAAGGGGGCTTGGATGGCTACACCTTC. Protein product: CASSQDLEGGLDGYTF.

V and J are TRBV19 and TRBJ1-2; D is undetermined. This CDR3 region has 15 residues. The germline gives CDR1 LNHDA, CDR2 SQIVND (reference sequence). Trimming pared 7 bases from V and 6 bases from J, leaving 21 bases between. The chain's CDR3 is CASNLPGEGWDGYTF. For the CDR3, the DNA is TGTGCCAGTAACCTTCCGGGAGAGGGCTGGGATGGCTACACCTTC.

This rearrangement joins TRBV27 to TRBJ1-5; a possible D gene is TRBD1 (5 bases). The CDR3 is made up of 14 amino acids. In germline, CDR1 is MNHEY, CDR2 SMNVEV (reference sequence). V was pared by 3 bases and J by 7 bases, with 13 bases between. As DNA, the CDR3 is TGTGCCAGCAGTTTCGGCAGGGTTGGGCAGCCCCAGCATTTT. This codes for CASSFGRVGQPQHF.

J is TRBJ1-2 and V is TRBV7-3, with D tentatively TRBD1 (5 bases). V was shortened by 3 bases and J by 0 bases, with 11 bases between the two germline ends. The CDR3 sequence is 15 residues long. From germline, CDR1 is SGHTA and CDR2 FQGTGA. The CDR3 is CASSLSRAPNYGYTF. In DNA, the CDR3 is TGTGCCAGCAGCTTGTCCAGGGCTCCTAACTATGGCTACACCTTC. The variable domain in full, completed from reference TRBV7-3 and TRBJ1-2, reads GAGVSQTPSNKVTEKGKYVELRCDPISGHTALYWYRQSLGQGPEFLIYFQGTGAADDSGLPNDRFFAVRPEGSVSTLKIQRTERGDSAVYLCASSLSRAPNYGYTFGSGTRLTVV.